This TCR beta chain was obtained from a study of blood T cell repertoires in COVID-19. Study background: Samples taken during acute and convalescent COVID-19 were collected in the United States, Italy and Spain. T cells, B-cell-depleted T cells, or PBMCs supplied cDNA or gDNA.

Authors' methods: Reference gene primers were amplified, and this amplification served to estimate nucleated cell counts. Only in-frame clones appear in the TCRdb table, and some are missing; sequencing was by immunoSEQ multiplex PCR. V and J calls plus clone size are reproduced from that table; the DNA served to infer D and trimming. Of fewer than 450,000 clones listed, roughly 86% are singletons. Patients in Seattle were enrolled during active infection, then followed longitudinally. Sequencing was done on a sample of peripheral blood. This clonotype originated in an older woman with COVID-19, enrolled during active disease.

In DNA, the CDR3 is TGTGCCAGCAGCAGTAGCGGGGGCACAGATACGCAGTATTTT. Protein: CASSSSGGTDTQYF. The chain combines TRBV7-6 with TRBJ2-3, with 8 bases fitting TRBD2. This CDR3 has 14 residues. CDR1 SGHVS and CDR2 FNYEAQ come from the germline V gene. The V and J ends lost 5 bases and 1 base, in that order; junction bases with no gene match: 2.